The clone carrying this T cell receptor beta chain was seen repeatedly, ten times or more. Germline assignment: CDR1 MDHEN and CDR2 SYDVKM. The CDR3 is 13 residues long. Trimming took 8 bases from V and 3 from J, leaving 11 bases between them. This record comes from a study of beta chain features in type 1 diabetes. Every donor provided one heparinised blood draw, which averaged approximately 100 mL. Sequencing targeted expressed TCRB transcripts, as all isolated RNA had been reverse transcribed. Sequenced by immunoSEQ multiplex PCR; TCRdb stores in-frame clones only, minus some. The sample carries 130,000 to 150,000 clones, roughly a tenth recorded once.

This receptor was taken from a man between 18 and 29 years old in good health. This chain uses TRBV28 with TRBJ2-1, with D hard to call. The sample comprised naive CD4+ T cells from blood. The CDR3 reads CASRGTVYNEQFF. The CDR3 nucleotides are TGTGCCAGCCGAGGAACGGTCTACAATGAGCAGTTCTTC.